Listed below are T cell receptor beta chains from one sample, sequenced in a study of monozygotic twins with inflammatory bowel disease. TCRdb reanalyzed the 5' RACE reads, giving one entry per CDR3 protein sequence and no DNA. The sample includes about 160,000 distinct CDR3 sequences. The sample was blood. The receptors originated from a human donor with ulcerative colitis or Crohn's disease, or a healthy co-twin of an affected twin (not recorded which). Both conserved end residues are part of each CDR3. Size is stated for part of the rows, as once, few or many counts, or as a class when the clone is expanded.

>TRBJ1-2|-|TRBV6-5
CASSYSRQALGYTF
>TRBJ2-2|medium-sized|TRBV5-4
CASSLAGGNTGELFF
>TRBJ2-3|-|TRBV5-1
CASSLDRTGGINTQYF
>TRBJ2-1|-|TRBV6-2/TRBV6-3
CASISSGDRGEQFF
>TRBJ1-1|-|TRBV20-1
CSARQWQAEAFF
>TRBJ2-3|-|TRBV6-4
CASSLTTGTSGDTQYF
>TRBJ1-6|-|TRBV5-1
CASSLSGQGNSPLHF
>TRBJ1-1|-|TRBV18
CASLLESGHTEAFF
>TRBJ2-1|-|TRBV7-9
CASSLVPGGNEQFF
>TRBJ2-7|-|TRBV3-1
CASSQSPREQYF
>TRBJ2-1|-|TRBV5-1
CASSLLPGRTLSYNEQFF
>TRBJ2-5|-|TRBV11-3
CASSPPDGPLATQYF
>TRBJ2-1|-|TRBV7-2
CASSFTGEEQFF
>TRBJ1-5|-|TRBV20-1
CSARGGVDQPQHF
>TRBJ2-6|-|TRBV15
CATSRSSWGETGANVLTF
>TRBJ2-7|-|TRBV7-2
CASSPLAGGLGYEQYF
>TRBJ2-6|-|TRBV20-1
CSAPGAQISGANVLTF
>TRBJ2-5|-|TRBV20-1
CSASDGTINPEVTQYF
>TRBJ2-1|-|TRBV6-4
CASSLDRDLASDNEQFF
>TRBJ2-1|-|TRBV5-1
CASSPEGRGYNEQFF
>TRBJ1-3|-|TRBV6-1
CASSDFRAGDSGNTIYF
>TRBJ1-3|-|TRBV19
CASDRQGYSGNTIYF
>TRBJ2-5|-|TRBV7-8
CASSLRKEETQYF
>TRBJ1-5|-|TRBV10-3
CAIRPDTGGNQPQHF
>TRBJ1-4|-|TRBV12-3/TRBV12-4
CASSCVGEKLFF
>TRBJ1-5|-|TRBV19
CASSDRGWNQPQHF
>TRBJ2-5|-|TRBV11-2
CASSPWTSGRPYQETQYF
>TRBJ2-7|-|TRBV6-1
CASSTQRQGLYEQYF
>TRBJ1-1|-|TRBV18
CASSPPSVFGEAFF
>TRBJ1-1|-|TRBV20-1
CSARAGTAGTEAFF
>TRBJ1-6|-|TRBV20-1
CSARSGANNSPLHF
>TRBJ2-7|-|TRBV9
CASSVSGDAYEQYF
>TRBJ2-3|-|TRBV7-7
CASRTDSGTVIDTQYF
>TRBJ1-4|-|TRBV20-1
CSASLGQDEKLFF
>TRBJ2-1|-|TRBV7-6
CASSYSGGGWDEQFF
>TRBJ2-7|-|TRBV28
CASSYATGGFYEQYF
>TRBJ2-7|-|TRBV5-1
CASTLGPEGTYEQYF
>TRBJ2-7|-|TRBV5-1
CASSFLTGINYEQYF
>TRBJ2-1|-|TRBV4-1
CASSLGLPNEQFF
>TRBJ2-3|-|TRBV12-5
CASGSIAGGPEDTQYF
>TRBJ2-3|-|TRBV7-8
CASSSGAGQGPDTQYF
>TRBJ2-1|-|TRBV5-1
CASSLGPVSSYNEQFF
>TRBJ2-7|-|TRBV5-4
CASSLEPGVGEQYF
>TRBJ2-7|-|TRBV18
CASSQTPETGSIYEQYF
>TRBJ2-3|-|TRBV29-1
CSVEGPLGQDTQYF
>TRBJ1-1|-|TRBV20-1
CSARVWRALHTEAFF
>TRBJ2-5|-|TRBV5-1
CASSLVWSTSGEETQYF
>TRBJ1-1|-|TRBV18
CASSPQGAFDSEAFF
>TRBJ1-1|-|TRBV5-5
CASSLYGGKNTEAFF
>TRBJ2-7|-|TRBV5-6
CASSLVQTYEQYF
>TRBJ1-6|-|TRBV20-1
CSARPGNSPLHF
>TRBJ2-1|-|TRBV7-3
CASSISGGVYEQFF
>TRBJ2-3|-|TRBV20-1
CSARKTGGRDTQYF
>TRBJ1-2|-|TRBV20-1
CSASEWPGQDYGYTF
>TRBJ1-5|-|TRBV20-1
CSATTGTTLGPQHF
>TRBJ1-5|-|TRBV19
CASRNRRISNQPQHF
>TRBJ2-7|-|TRBV20-1
CSARAYSVYGDEQYF
>TRBJ1-3|-|TRBV15
CATSREPGNTIYF